The subject of this entry is one TCR beta chain. The antigen is not known. This entry belongs to a study of T-cell reconstitution after alpha-beta-depleted transplantation in children. Germline assignment: CDR1 LGHDT and CDR2 YNNKEL (reference sequence). V was cut by 0 bases and J by 5 bases, with 10 bases left in between. The CDR3 is 15 amino acids. During its preparation, the TCRbeta library received unique molecular identifiers. TCRdb processed the PCR reads anew with MiXCR; each CDR3 protein has one entry. The table has around 600,000 distinct CDR3 sequences, under 30% seen once; the top ten hold 13% to 15%. Study results and caveats: Roughly two months post-transplant, alpha-beta T cells reportedly originated from several hundred graft clones that had expanded. At day 60, the high TCRbeta diversity found in some patients originated from recipient T cells and thymic progenitors that had survived. One year after transplant, T-cell counts and diversity came mostly from newly produced T cells.

The sample was PBMCs, mostly from graft donor cells, taken 360 days after TCRalphabeta/CD19-depleted stem cell transplant. The rearrangement uses TRBV3-1 and TRBJ2-2; D is ambiguous. This TCR was recovered from a boy under two years old who had a stem cell transplant for acute myeloid leukemia, so the T cells may come from the graft donor. CDR3 in DNA: TGTGCCAGCAGCCAAGATCGAGGCGGAACCGGGGAGCTGTTTTTT. Its protein product is CASSQDRGGTGELFF.